These 28 T cell receptor beta chains were all obtained from the same sample, sequenced in a study of T-cell reconstitution after alpha-beta-depleted transplantation in children. Unique molecular identifiers featured in how the TCRbeta library was prepared. TCRdb recomputed calls from the PCR reads with MiXCR, one row per CDR3 protein. The table includes over 200,000 distinct CDR3 sequences, about 8.7% detected once. The material sequenced was PBMCs, mostly from graft donor cells, taken 360 days after TCRalphabeta/CD19-depleted stem cell transplant. These receptors originate from a male patient between 2 and 10 years old who had a stem cell transplant for acute myeloid leukemia, so the T cells may come from the graft donor.

This clonotype has more than one count but fewer than ten. The chain employs TRBV29-1 and TRBJ2-1; 10 bases are shared with TRBD2. After removal of 5 bases from V and 5 bases from J, the junction contained 6 bases not matched to a gene. The CDR3 contains 14 residues. The germline V gene has CDR1 SQVTM and CDR2 ANQGSEA. CDR3 sequence reads: CSVCSGGQHNEQFF. The CDR3 DNA reads TGCAGCGTTTGTAGCGGGGGGCAACACAATGAGCAGTTCTTC.

This clonotype occurred a few times. The chain carries TRBV9 and TRBJ2-7; perhaps TRBD1 as D (5 bases). Per the germline V gene, CDR1 is SGDLS and CDR2 is YYNGEE. The V gene lost 4 bases and the J gene lost 0 bases, with 8 bases spanning the gap. This CDR3 comprises 13 residues. The CDR3 region is CASSLDSSYEQYF. CDR3 nucleotides: TGTGCCAGCAGCCTCGACAGCTCCTACGAGCAGTACTTC.

The chain has TRBV7-2 and TRBJ2-5; D is undetermined. V shed 5 bases and J shed 1 base, with 20 bases lying between them. The germline CDR1 and CDR2 sequences are SGHTA and FQGNSA. The CDR3 has 17 amino acids. CDR3 DNA sequence: TGTGCCAGCAGCCCACTCGAACTATTTTCGGCCCAAGAGACCCAGTACTTC. This encodes CASSPLELFSAQETQYF.

In DNA form, the CDR3 reads TGTGCCCGCTCCCCAGCGGGAGTTGGAGATACGCAGTATTTT. Protein sequence: CARSPAGVGDTQYF. This chain uses TRBV2 with TRBJ2-3; 8 bases line up with TRBD2. CDR1 is SNHLY, CDR2 FYNNEI, per germline. CDR3 length: 14 amino acids. Trimming removed 11 bases from V and 5 bases from J; junction bases left unmatched: 12.

The CDR3 protein is CASSAHRERGNQPQHF. DNA of the CDR3: TGTGCCAGCAGCGCTCATAGGGAAAGAGGGAATCAGCCCCAGCATTTT. V gene TRBV7-9 combines with J gene TRBJ1-5; D uncertain. Trimming shortened V by 5 bases and J by 4 bases, and 18 bases separated the two germline ends. The CDR3 sequence is 16 residues long. Germline values: CDR1 SEHNR, CDR2 FQNEAQ (reference sequence).

The rearrangement uses TRBV20-1 and TRBJ2-1; tentative D call: TRBD1 (6 bases). The CDR3 totals 11 residues. The V and J ends lost 6 bases and 5 bases respectively, with 8 bases between them. From germline, CDR1 is DFQATT and CDR2 SNEGSKA (reference sequence). The CDR3 region is CSAGTNNEQFF. CDR3 DNA sequence: TGCAGTGCCGGGACAAACAATGAGCAGTTCTTC.

This clonotype occurred many times. The rearrangement joins TRBV7-2 to TRBJ2-2; D might be TRBD1 (5 bases). CDR3 size: 15 residues. Germline V lookup: CDR1 SGHTA, CDR2 FQGNSA. With 0 bases removed from V and 1 base from J, the gap between germline ends came to 6 bases. This CDR3 reads CASSLAGQNTGELFF. As DNA, the CDR3 is TGTGCCAGCAGCTTAGCTGGACAGAACACCGGGGAGCTGTTTTTT.

The chain has TRBV5-1 and TRBJ2-1, with D possibly being TRBD2 (6 bases). Germline V lookup: CDR1 SGHRS, CDR2 YFSETQ. Trimming took off 0 bases at V and 3 bases at J, with 7 bases between the two ends. The CDR3 is 14 residues long. CDR3 bases: TGCGCCAGCAGCTTGGGACTAGACTACAATGAGCAGTTCTTC. This encodes CASSLGLDYNEQFF.

In regard to this clonotype: A read error may produce the germline difference seen at one junction end. The rearrangement uses TRBV12-3 or TRBV12-4 and TRBJ2-5; 7 bases agree with TRBD1. This CDR3 has 14 residues. This chain's CDR3 is CSSSLSRGQETQYF. CDR3 nucleotides: TGTTCCAGCAGTTTAAGCAGGGGGCAAGAGACCCAGTACTTC.

In this sample, this clonotype turned up a few times. The chain recombines TRBV12-3 or TRBV12-4 with TRBJ1-2, with 7 bases aligning to TRBD1. The CDR3 totals 17 residues. Losses at the gene ends were 0 bases for V and 3 bases for J; bases not matched to a gene: 10. The CDR3 DNA sequence: TGTGCCAGCAGTTTAGCTAGGGGGCTCGGGACAGACTATGGCTACACCTTC. Its protein product is CASSLARGLGTDYGYTF.

This sequence joins TRBV9 and TRBJ2-7, with a possible D match to TRBD1 (6 bases). CDR3 size: 16 residues. The V end was cut by 0 bases, the J end by 0 bases, with 13 bases between. Germline values: CDR1 SGDLS, CDR2 YYNGEE. As DNA, the CDR3 is TGTGCCAGCAGCGTAGGTCCGGACAGCCCCTCCTACGAGCAGTACTTC. Amino acids: CASSVGPDSPSYEQYF.

This clonotype was counted a few times. This sequence joins TRBV20-1 and TRBJ2-3; D not certain. The CDR3 loop spans 11 amino acids. V was pared by 5 bases and J by 9 bases, with 12 bases between. CDR1 and CDR2 (germline): DFQATT, SNEGSKA (reference sequence). The CDR3 DNA sequence: TGCAGTGCTCCTGTTCAGCCCACGCAGTATTTT. Translating it yields CSAPVQPTQYF.

There are many counts of this clonotype. The gene calls are TRBV10-3 and TRBJ2-2; D not certain. Germline V CDR1 and CDR2: ENHRY, SYGVKD. V was pared by 4 bases and J by 5 bases, with 14 bases between. The CDR3 is 15 amino acids. CDR3 sequence: CAISVVSPGTGELFF. DNA of the CDR3: TGTGCCATCAGTGTGGTCAGTCCAGGAACCGGGGAGCTGTTTTTT.

The chain recombines TRBV3-1 with TRBJ2-7; D unclear. V shed 0 bases and J shed 9 bases, with 12 bases lying between them. This CDR3 region has 13 residues. Looked up from germline, CDR1 is LGHDT and CDR2 is YNNKEL (reference sequence). This CDR3 is CASSQDPGIRQYF. In DNA form, the CDR3 reads TGTGCCAGCAGCCAAGATCCAGGAATCCGGCAGTACTTC.

This clonotype came up many times. The chain has TRBV12-3 or TRBV12-4 and TRBJ2-2, with D tentatively TRBD2 (5 bases). This CDR3 is built from 14 residues. The V end lost 3 bases, the J end lost 6 bases, and 11 bases lay between the germline ends. The CDR3 DNA is TGTGCCAGCAGTTTGACCCTGGAGGCCGGGGAGCTGTTTTTT. Encoded protein: CASSLTLEAGELFF.

This clonotype occurred a few times. This chain connects TRBV6-2 or TRBV6-3 to TRBJ2-7, with D possibly being TRBD1 (6 bases). The CDR3 covers 13 residues. Between the trimmed V and J ends, which lost 5 bases and 2 bases, there was a span of 10 bases. CDR1 and CDR2 from the germline V gene are MNHEY and SVGEGT. DNA for the CDR3: TGTGCCAGCAGTCGACAGGTTACCTACGAGCAGTACTTC. Protein sequence: CASSRQVTYEQYF.

Note on this clonotype: This may stem from a read error, because a much larger clone lies one nucleotide away. J is TRBJ2-7 and V is TRBV7-2; the match to TRBD2 covers 9 bases. Unmatched junction bases numbered 6, after V lost 2 bases and J lost 4 bases. CDR3 length equals 15 residues. Germline CDR1 reads SGHTA; CDR2 reads FQGNSA. CDR3 coding DNA: TGTGCCAGCAGCTTAACTAGCGGGCCTCGTTACGAGCAGTACTTC. Protein: CASSLTSGPRYEQYF.

The J gene is TRBJ2-7, the V gene TRBV20-1; D is unclear. The CDR3 contains 13 residues. Per germline, CDR1 DFQATT and CDR2 SNEGSKA (reference sequence). Trimming removed 3 bases at V and 0 bases at J, with 9 bases between. CDR3 DNA sequence: TGCAGTGCTAGTAACTGGGGCTCCTACGAGCAGTACTTC. Amino acids: CSASNWGSYEQYF.

Many counts were recorded for this clonotype. The chain employs TRBV6-5 and TRBJ2-6, with a possible D match to TRBD2 (5 bases). CDR3 size: 14 residues. Germline loops: CDR1 MNHEY, CDR2 SVGAGI. V was cut by 4 bases and J by 4 bases, with 8 bases left in between. This chain's CDR3 is CASSSLAGANVLTF. The CDR3 nucleotides read TGTGCCAGCAGTTCGCTAGCCGGGGCCAACGTCCTGACTTTC.

The chain carries TRBV15 and TRBJ2-1; 7 nucleotides align to TRBD1. CDR3 length: 17 amino acids. Germline V gene lookup returns CDR1 LNHNV and CDR2 YYDKDF (reference sequence). V shed 0 bases and J 2 bases; nucleotides not matched to a gene: 7. The CDR3 DNA reads as TGTGCCACCAGCAGAGATGGGACAGCAGGGGCCTACAATGAGCAGTTCTTC. Amino acids: CATSRDGTAGAYNEQFF.

This clonotype came up a few times. V is TRBV12-3 or TRBV12-4 and J is TRBJ2-2; TRBD2 matches 10 bases. This CDR3 is built from 14 residues. J lost 1 base, V lost 11 bases, and 4 bases had no gene match. This CDR3 is CAGRTSGNTGELFF. The DNA of the CDR3 is TGTGCCGGAAGGACTAGCGGGAACACCGGGGAGCTGTTTTTT.

The chain uses TRBV20-1 and TRBJ2-7, with a weak D call TRBD1 (6 bases). Germline CDR1 is DFQATT and CDR2 is SNEGSKA (reference sequence). Trimming shortened V by 4 bases and J by 3 bases, and 10 bases separated the two germline ends. The CDR3 is 12 amino acids. CDR3 residues: CSATPQGYEQYV. The CDR3 DNA reads TGCAGTGCTACTCCACAGGGCTACGAGCAGTACGTC.

The gene calls are TRBV6-5 and TRBJ2-7, with 7 bases aligning to TRBD2. CDR3 length: 14 residues. J lost 6 bases, V lost 2 bases, and 7 bases had no gene match. CDR1 and CDR2 from the germline V gene are MNHEY and SVGAGI. CDR3 loop: CASSYNGREGEQYF. CDR3 nucleotide sequence: TGTGCCAGCAGTTACAATGGCAGGGAGGGCGAGCAGTACTTC.

This clonotype was counted at least ten times. V and J are TRBV19 and TRBJ2-1, with D hard to call. The V gene lost 9 bases and the J gene lost 4 bases, with 7 bases spanning the gap. Germline-derived CDR1 and CDR2 are LNHDA and SQIVND (reference sequence). This CDR3 has 11 residues. The CDR3 sequence is CASGPYNEQFF. For the CDR3, the DNA is TGTGCCAGCGGGCCGTACAATGAGCAGTTCTTC.

The table lists this clonotype with a few counts. The J gene is TRBJ1-4, the V gene TRBV18; no firm D call. The CDR3 runs 13 residues. Germline V gene data show CDR1 as KGHSH and CDR2 as LQKENI. V was trimmed by 5 bases and J by 7 bases, leaving 11 bases between them. The CDR3 DNA reads as TGTGCCAGCTCAAGAGGAGGGAGTGAAAAACTGTTTTTT. The encoded protein is CASSRGGSEKLFF.

There are many counts of this clonotype. The chain is built from TRBV24-1 and TRBJ2-5; 8 bases are shared with TRBD1. J gave up 4 bases and V 2 bases, and 8 bases lay outside the gene matches. CDR3 length: 16 residues. Per germline, CDR1 KGHDR and CDR2 SFDVKD. The CDR3 here is CATSDSHKTGVETQYF. The DNA for the CDR3 is TGTGCCACCAGTGATTCCCACAAGACAGGGGTAGAGACCCAGTACTTC.

The table lists this clonotype with a few counts. This CDR3 reads CASTLVGEAFF. CDR3 nucleotides: TGTGCCAGCACCCTCGTTGGTGAAGCTTTCTTT. This chain links TRBV12-3 or TRBV12-4 with TRBJ1-1; D not certain. With 7 bases removed from V and 7 bases from J, the gap between germline ends came to 10 bases. The CDR3 contains 11 residues.

Turning to this clonotype: A much larger clone sits a single nucleotide away, making a read error possible. The chain combines TRBV20-1 with TRBJ2-2, with 8 bases lining up with TRBD1. The CDR3 consists of 17 residues. Looked up from germline, CDR1 is DFQATT and CDR2 is SNEGSKA (reference sequence). With 5 bases clipped from V and 0 bases from J, the junction kept 11 bases outside the gene matches. CDR3 nucleotide sequence: TGCAGTGCTGGAATACCCAGGGGGCAGTCGAACACCGGGGAGCTGTTTTTT. This gives the protein CSAGIPRGQSNTGELFF.